Shown below are 26 T cell receptor beta chains from a single sample sequenced in a study of cytomegalovirus exposure and HLA in healthy donors. Primers included in the PCR were 60 Vbeta and 13 Jbeta primers. Generated by immunoSEQ multiplex PCR, the TCRdb table keeps only in-frame clones and is missing some. The sample shows about 93,000 clones, roughly four fifths of them seen only once. Input material: PBMCs. These receptors originate from a young man in good health and CMV-seronegative.

The J gene is TRBJ2-3, the V gene TRBV2; 9 nucleotides match TRBD2. From germline, CDR1 is SNHLY and CDR2 FYNNEI. Losses at the gene ends were 6 bases for V and 4 bases for J; bases not matched to a gene: 8. The CDR3 runs to 15 residues. CDR3 sequence (DNA): TGTGCCAGCAGGAAAGCGGGAGGTCCCGCAGATACGCAGTATTTT. Translated, it gives CASRKAGGPADTQYF.

This rearrangement joins TRBV5-4 to TRBJ2-3, with 8 bases aligning to TRBD2. After removal of 4 bases from V and 4 bases from J, the junction contained 5 bases not matched to a gene. This CDR3 comprises 14 residues. Germline V gives CDR1 SGHNT, CDR2 YYREEE (reference sequence). CDR3 nucleotide sequence: TGTGCCAGCAGCAAAGGACTAGCTCCAGATACGCAGTATTTT. This codes for CASSKGLAPDTQYF.

The gene calls are TRBV7-9 and TRBJ1-1, with TRBD1 identical over 9 bases. The CDR3 is made up of 16 amino acids. Per germline, CDR1 SEHNR and CDR2 FQNEAQ (reference sequence). Trimming at V came to 3 bases and at J to 4 bases, leaving 9 bases not matched to a gene. The CDR3 sequence is CASSFPVTGGVTEAFF. CDR3 bases: TGTGCCAGCAGCTTCCCCGTTACAGGGGGCGTCACTGAAGCTTTCTTT.

The chain recombines TRBV9 with TRBJ1-4; D may be TRBD1 (6 bases). Trimming cost V 0 bases and J 4 bases, with 10 bases left between them. The CDR3 is 15 residues long. The germline CDR1 and CDR2 sequences are SGDLS and YYNGEE. Written as DNA, the CDR3 is TGTGCCAGCAGCGTAGGGCAGGGGAGTAATGAAAAACTGTTTTTT. Its translation: CASSVGQGSNEKLFF. Variable domain in full (rest from reference TRBV9 and TRBJ1-4): DSGVTQTPKHLITATGQRVTLRCSPRSGDLSVYWYQQSLDQGLQFLIQYYNGEERAKGNILERFSAQQFPDLHSELNLSSLELGDSALYFCASSVGQGSNEKLFFGSGTQLSVL.

This sequence joins TRBV11-3 and TRBJ2-1, with D tentatively TRBD1 (5 bases). Germline loops: CDR1 SGHNT, CDR2 YENEEA. V dropped 2 bases and J dropped 10 bases, with 12 bases sitting between them. The CDR3 loop spans 13 amino acids. CDR3 protein: CASSLPGLGEQFF. Written as DNA, the CDR3 is TGTGCCAGCAGCTTACCAGGGTTAGGGGAGCAGTTCTTC.

The V call is TRBV9, the J call TRBJ2-1, with a tentative D call TRBD1 (6 bases). The germline V and J ends were trimmed by 3 bases and 3 bases, with 13 bases remaining between them. Germline V gene sequence: CDR1 SGDLS, CDR2 YYNGEE. CDR3 length: 15 residues. CDR3 nucleotides: TGTGCCAGCAGCGAACAGGGCGTCGACTACAATGAGCAGTTCTTC. This gives the protein CASSEQGVDYNEQFF.

This clone was detected a few times. The chain has TRBV5-6 and TRBJ1-1; D is uncertain. Germline loops: CDR1 SGHDT, CDR2 YYEEEE. The CDR3 contains 16 residues. V dropped 1 base and J dropped 2 bases, with 15 bases sitting between them. In nucleotides, the CDR3 is TGTGCCAGCAGCTTGTCTTTCAGGATGGCCAACACTGAAGCTTTCTTT. Amino acids: CASSLSFRMANTEAFF.

The chain recombines TRBV6-1 with TRBJ1-6; 7 positions match TRBD1. Unmatched junction bases numbered 5, after V lost 2 bases and J lost 10 bases. The CDR3 is made up of 14 amino acids. Germline V gene sequence: CDR1 MNHNS, CDR2 SASEGT. The CDR3 bases are TGTGCCAGCAGTGAAAGACAGGGCCGGTCACCCCTCCACTTT. This encodes CASSERQGRSPLHF.

The chain uses TRBV10-3 and TRBJ1-4; D is unclear. This CDR3 is 16 amino acids long. Germline V gives CDR1 ENHRY, CDR2 SYGVKD. The V end was cut by 0 bases, the J end by 5 bases, with 13 bases between. CDR3 region: CAISESTRGVNEKLFF. The CDR3, as DNA: TGTGCCATCAGTGAGTCGACTCGCGGGGTAAATGAAAAACTGTTTTTT.

The J gene is TRBJ1-6, the V gene TRBV5-1; tentative D call: TRBD1 (6 bases). The CDR3 loop spans 15 amino acids. Between the trimmed V and J ends, which lost 5 bases and 5 bases, there was a span of 14 bases. CDR1 and CDR2 from the germline V gene are SGHRS and YFSETQ. CDR3 nucleotide sequence: TGCGCCAGCAGACCAGGGGAAGGAAATAATTCACCCCTCCACTTT. Translating gives CASRPGEGNNSPLHF. Filled out from reference TRBV5-1 and TRBJ1-6, the complete variable domain reads KAGVTQTPRYLIKTRGQQVTLSCSPISGHRSVSWYQQTPGQGLQFLFEYFSETQRNKGNFPGRFSGRQFSNSRSEMNVSTLELGDSALYLCASRPGEGNNSPLHFGNGTRLTVT.

This chain links TRBV11-2 with TRBJ2-1, with TRBD1 matching 7 bases. Germline values: CDR1 SGHAT, CDR2 FQNNGV. The trim removed 3 bases at V and 4 bases at J, leaving 9 bases unmatched. The CDR3 length is 16 residues. This CDR3 is CASSFSSGQVYNEQFF. The CDR3 coding sequence is TGTGCCAGCAGCTTTTCGTCAGGACAGGTATACAATGAGCAGTTCTTC. The full variable domain, in which reference TRBV11-2 and TRBJ2-1 provide the parts outside the CDR3, is EAGVAQSPRYKIIEKRQSVAFWCNPISGHATLYWYQQILGQGPKLLIQFQNNGVVDDSQLPKDRFSAERLKGVDSTLKIQPAKLEDSAVYLCASSFSSGQVYNEQFFGPGTRLTVL.

J is TRBJ2-7 and V is TRBV6-1; 11 bases are shared with TRBD1. The ends lost 5 bases at V and 7 bases at J; junction bases unmatched: 10. This CDR3 has 15 residues. The germline gives CDR1 MNHNS, CDR2 SASEGT. The CDR3 DNA reads TGTGCCAGCAGTATTAACCGGGACAGGGGGGATGAGCAGTACGTC. Translating gives CASSINRDRGDEQYV.

The chain has TRBV5-5 and TRBJ1-1, with D maybe TRBD1 (5 bases). V was clipped by 1 base and J by 4 bases, with 11 bases between them. The CDR3 contains 14 residues. CDR1 SGHKS and CDR2 YYEKEE come from the germline V gene (reference sequence). CDR3: CASSLIGGGTEAFF. DNA of the CDR3: TGTGCCAGCAGCTTGATCGGGGGGGGCACTGAAGCTTTCTTT.

The chain couples TRBV11-3 to TRBJ1-1, with D perhaps TRBD1 (5 bases). The length of the CDR3 is 15 residues. Germline CDR1 is SGHNT and CDR2 is YENEEA. The ends were cut back, 0 bases at V and 5 bases at J, with 13 bases in the middle. The CDR3 bases are TGTGCCAGCAGCTTAGATCCGGGGGGTTGGACTGAAGCTTTCTTT. It is translated as CASSLDPGGWTEAFF.

This chain joins TRBV2 and TRBJ2-2; tentatively, D is TRBD2 (5 bases). CDR3 size: 13 residues. V lost 2 bases to trimming and J lost 6 bases, with 7 bases between them. From germline, CDR1 is SNHLY and CDR2 FYNNEI. The CDR3 reads CASSERGSGELFF. The CDR3 DNA follows: TGTGCCAGCAGTGAACGGGGATCCGGGGAGCTGTTTTTT.

A remark on this clone: The junction departs from germline at one end; a sequencing error may be responsible. The V and J genes are TRBV6-1 and TRBJ1-1; D is unclear. This CDR3 comprises 14 residues. Germline V gives CDR1 MNHNS, CDR2 SASEGT. The CDR3 sequence is CASRRNSGNTEASF. CDR3 in DNA: TGTGCCAGCAGACGCAACAGCGGAAACACTGAAGCTTCCTTT.

This clone was observed a single time. The rearrangement joins TRBV7-9 to TRBJ2-2; 11 nucleotides match TRBD2. Germline V gene lookup returns CDR1 SEHNR and CDR2 FQNEAQ (reference sequence). V gave up 8 bases and J gave up 0 bases; unmatched junction bases: 5. The CDR3 covers 16 residues. CDR3: CASGGLAEPNTGELFF. CDR3 nucleotides: TGTGCCAGCGGGGGACTAGCGGAGCCGAACACCGGGGAGCTGTTTTTT.

This chain links TRBV5-1 with TRBJ2-7; 7 nucleotides line up with TRBD1. The germline V gene has CDR1 SGHRS and CDR2 YFSETQ. The CDR3 runs 16 residues. Trimming at V came to 4 bases and at J to 0 bases, leaving 10 bases not matched to a gene. CDR3 sequence reads: CASSPLVGQSSYEQYF. The CDR3 nucleotides are TGCGCCAGCAGCCCTCTTGTGGGACAGAGCTCCTACGAGCAGTACTTC.

The genes are TRBV4-2 and TRBJ1-1, with 7 nucleotides matching TRBD1. Germline CDR1 and CDR2: LGHNA and YNFKEQ. This CDR3 region has 15 residues. V was pared by 1 base and J by 1 base, with 3 bases of the junction left unmatched. In nucleotides, the CDR3 is TGTGCCAGCAGCCAAGGGGGACAGTCGAACACTGAAGCTTTCTTT. Translation gives CASSQGGQSNTEAFF.

CDR3 residues: CASFYRNTEAFF. The DNA of the CDR3 is TGTGCCAGCTTCTACAGGAACACTGAAGCTTTCTTT. The chain joins TRBV7-9 to TRBJ1-1; D is unclear. The CDR3 has 12 residues. The germline gives CDR1 SEHNR, CDR2 FQNEAQ (reference sequence). Trimming cost V 8 bases and J 1 base, with 8 bases left between them.

This chain joins TRBV5-8 and TRBJ2-7; 11 bases line up with TRBD2. The CDR3 is 10 residues long. The germline V gene has CDR1 SGHTS and CDR2 YDEGEE. CDR3 region: CASSLRTSGV. The CDR3 nucleotides read TGTGCCAGCAGCTTAAGGACTAGCGGGGTC.

This clone was counted only a few times. The V call is TRBV5-1, the J call TRBJ1-1; unclear D gene. Between the trimmed V and J ends, which lost 0 bases and 4 bases, there was a span of 10 bases. The CDR3 sequence is 14 residues long. From germline, CDR1 is SGHRS and CDR2 YFSETQ. CDR3 DNA: TGCGCCAGCAGCTTGGGGGAGTCTGGCACTGAAGCTTTCTTT. It yields the protein CASSLGESGTEAFF.

The chain links TRBV6-1 to TRBJ2-7, with TRBD1 as a possible D gene (6 bases). Germline CDR1 reads MNHNS; CDR2 reads SASEGT. Deletions cut 10 bases from V and 1 base from J, with 11 bases between. The CDR3 loop spans 12 amino acids. CDR3 nucleotide sequence: TGTGCCACCACACAGGGATCCTACGAGCAGTACGTC. Its translation is CATTQGSYEQYV.

V and J are TRBV7-9 and TRBJ1-1; the D gene is possibly TRBD1 (5 bases). CDR1 is SEHNR and CDR2 is FQNEAQ in the germline V gene (reference sequence). Trimming took 5 bases from V and 6 from J, leaving 13 bases between them. This CDR3 contains 13 residues. Here the CDR3 reads CASSLTTAAEAFF. The CDR3 nucleotides read TGTGCCAGCAGCCTTACGACAGCCGCTGAAGCTTTCTTT.

The chain links TRBV20-1 to TRBJ1-2; D ambiguous. Germline CDR1 is DFQATT and CDR2 is SNEGSKA (reference sequence). CDR3 length: 10 amino acids. V was trimmed by 2 bases and J by 4 bases, leaving 2 bases between them. CDR3 sequence (DNA): TGCAGTGCTAGACTCTATGGCTACACCTTC. Its protein is CSARLYGYTF.

The V and J genes are TRBV29-1 and TRBJ2-3; 10 nucleotides agree with TRBD1. The junction had 11 bases not matched to a gene; V was cut back by 6 bases and J by 5 bases. Germline V gene sequence: CDR1 SQVTM, CDR2 ANQGSEA. This CDR3 contains 15 residues. This CDR3 reads CSVDPGDRGIDTQYF. In DNA, the CDR3 is TGCAGCGTCGACCCCGGGGACAGGGGTATAGATACGCAGTATTTT.